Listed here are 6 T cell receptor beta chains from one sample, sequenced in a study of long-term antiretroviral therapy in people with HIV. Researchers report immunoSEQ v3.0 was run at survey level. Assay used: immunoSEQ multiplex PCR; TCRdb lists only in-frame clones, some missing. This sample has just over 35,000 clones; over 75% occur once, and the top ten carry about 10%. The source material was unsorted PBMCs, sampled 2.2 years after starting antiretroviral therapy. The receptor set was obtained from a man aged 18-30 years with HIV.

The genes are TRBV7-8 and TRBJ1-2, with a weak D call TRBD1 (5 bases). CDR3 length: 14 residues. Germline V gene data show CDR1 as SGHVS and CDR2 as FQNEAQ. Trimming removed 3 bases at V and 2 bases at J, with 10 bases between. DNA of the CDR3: TGTGCCAGCAGCTTGGTAGGGACGAACTATGGCTACACCTTC. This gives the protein CASSLVGTNYGYTF.

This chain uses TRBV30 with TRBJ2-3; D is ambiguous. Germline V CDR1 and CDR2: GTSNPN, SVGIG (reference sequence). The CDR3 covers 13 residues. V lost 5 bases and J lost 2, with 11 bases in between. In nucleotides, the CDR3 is TGTGCCTGGGCGCGTGACTTCACAGATACGCAGTATTTT. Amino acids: CAWARDFTDTQYF.

The CDR3: CASSQATGSGRVSEQYF. Here the CDR3 DNA reads TGCGCCAGCAGCCAAGCGACCGGCAGCGGGAGGGTTTCCGAGCAGTACTTC. The chain carries TRBV4-1 and TRBJ2-7, with 10 positions matching TRBD2. The CDR3 has 17 amino acids. Germline V gene data show CDR1 as MGHRA and CDR2 as YSYEKL. V was pared by 1 base and J by 6 bases, with 12 bases of the junction left unmatched.

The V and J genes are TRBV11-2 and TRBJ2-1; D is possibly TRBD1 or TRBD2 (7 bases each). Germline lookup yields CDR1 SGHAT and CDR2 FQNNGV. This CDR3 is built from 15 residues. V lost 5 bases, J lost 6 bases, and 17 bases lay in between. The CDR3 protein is CASSLGGTAVNEQFF. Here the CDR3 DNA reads TGTGCCAGCAGCCTCGGGGGGACAGCTGTCAATGAGCAGTTCTTC.

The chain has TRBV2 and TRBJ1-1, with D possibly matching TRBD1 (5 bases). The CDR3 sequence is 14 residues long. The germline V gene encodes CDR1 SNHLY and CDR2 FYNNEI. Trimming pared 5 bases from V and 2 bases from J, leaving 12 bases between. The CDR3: CASSLQATNTEAFF. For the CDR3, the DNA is TGTGCCAGCAGTTTACAGGCCACTAACACTGAAGCTTTCTTT.

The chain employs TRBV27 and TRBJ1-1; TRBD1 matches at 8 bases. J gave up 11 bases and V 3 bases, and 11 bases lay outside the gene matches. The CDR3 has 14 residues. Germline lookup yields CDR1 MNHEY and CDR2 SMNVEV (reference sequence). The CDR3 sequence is CASSLGFGTGKAFF. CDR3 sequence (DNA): TGTGCCAGCAGTTTGGGTTTTGGGACAGGAAAGGCTTTCTTT.